This T cell receptor (beta chain) was recovered during a study of cytotoxic CD8 clonotypes in ibrutinib-treated CLL. Study conclusions and caveats: Public clonotypes were uncommon and contracted or stayed stable on treatment. The clonality went up when patients responded to ibrutinib and dropped back toward baseline at progression.

CDR3 length: 14 residues. Deletions cut 4 bases from V and 2 bases from J, with 10 bases between. CDR1 SGHRS and CDR2 YFSETQ come from the germline V gene. Details on this clone: The antigen is undetermined.

The table came from immunoSEQ multiplex PCR; TCRdb's copy has only in-frame clones and leaves some out. The table records roughly 190,000 clones, around 72% of them present only once. This clonotype was sampled from a human donor with chronic lymphocytic leukemia. The material sequenced was PBMCs, taken after 24 months of ibrutinib treatment. The genes are TRBV5-1 and TRBJ1-3; D gene unclear. The CDR3 spells CASSPDGAGNTIYF. CDR3 DNA sequence: TGCGCCAGCAGCCCAGACGGGGCTGGAAACACCATATATTTT. The variable domain in full, with the rest retrieved from reference TRBV5-1 and TRBJ1-3, is KAGVTQTPRYLIKTRGQQVTLSCSPISGHRSVSWYQQTPGQGLQFLFEYFSETQRNKGNFPGRFSGRQFSNSRSEMNVSTLELGDSALYLCASSPDGAGNTIYFGEGSWLTVV.